The 17 T cell receptor beta chains below were found in one sample sequenced in a study of early T cells in non-severe SARS-CoV-2 infection. TCRdb independently ran MiXCR on the 5' RACE reads; one entry per CDR3 protein. This table holds some 77,000 distinct CDR3 sequences, about 5% found once. Sequenced material: whole blood, taken at baseline. The receptors come from an adult who was a healthcare worker with PCR-confirmed SARS-CoV-2 infection or an uninfected control (not recorded which).

This clonotype turned up a few times. This chain uses TRBV10-3 with TRBJ2-7; D is perhaps TRBD1 (6 bases). V lost 3 bases and J 2 bases, leaving 8 bases between the germline ends. The CDR3 consists of 13 residues. From germline, CDR1 is ENHRY and CDR2 SYGVKD. The CDR3 is CAISDRDTYEQYF. The CDR3 coding sequence is TGTGCCATCAGTGATCGGGACACCTACGAGCAGTACTTC.

This clonotype was observed many times. The CDR3 spells CATSREAGGYNEQFF. The CDR3 DNA reads as TGTGCCACCAGCAGAGAAGCGGGGGGGTACAATGAGCAGTTCTTC. The chain employs TRBV15 and TRBJ2-1, with 10 bases aligning to TRBD2. After removal of 0 bases from V and 4 bases from J, the junction contained 0 bases not matched to a gene. The CDR3 has 15 residues. In germline, CDR1 is LNHNV, CDR2 YYDKDF (reference sequence).

Many counts were recorded for this clonotype. This chain links TRBV18 with TRBJ1-2; unclear D gene. The CDR3 contains 15 residues. V was trimmed by 3 bases and J by 3 bases, leaving 14 bases between them. Germline CDR1 and CDR2: KGHSH and LQKENI. CDR3 coding DNA: TGTGCCAGCTCACCTGACATGGGGTTCGACTATGGCTACACCTTC. Amino acid sequence: CASSPDMGFDYGYTF.

This clonotype was seen many times. The V gene is TRBV11-1, the J gene TRBJ1-1; TRBD1 agrees at 7 bases. Trimming removed 4 bases from V and 1 base from J; junction bases left unmatched: 12. The CDR3 is 17 amino acids. Germline CDR1 SGHAT, CDR2 FQDESV (reference sequence). CDR3 amino acids: CASSYRQGRGPNTEAFF. CDR3 in DNA: TGTGCCAGCAGCTATCGACAGGGCCGAGGACCGAACACTGAAGCTTTCTTT. The complete variable domain, with remaining parts taken from reference TRBV11-1 and TRBJ1-1, reads EAEVAQSPRYKITEKSQAVAFWCDPISGHATLYWYRQILGQGPELLVQFQDESVVDDSQLPKDRFSAERLKGVDSTLKIQPAELGDSAMYLCASSYRQGRGPNTEAFFGQGTRLTVV.

This clonotype was counted at least ten times. The chain employs TRBV2 and TRBJ2-2, with D possibly called TRBD1 or TRBD2 (5 bases each). The V gene lost 4 bases and the J gene lost 3 bases, with 12 bases spanning the gap. Germline values: CDR1 SNHLY, CDR2 FYNNEI. The CDR3 runs 15 residues. The CDR3 is CASSAEGTDTGELFF. CDR3 in DNA: TGTGCCAGCAGTGCCGAAGGGACGGACACCGGGGAGCTGTTTTTT.

The chain is built from TRBV29-1 and TRBJ1-4; D ambiguous. Trimming took off 5 bases at V and 7 bases at J, with 8 bases between the two ends. The germline V gene encodes CDR1 SQVTM and CDR2 ANQGSEA. This CDR3 has 11 amino acids. CDR3 bases: TGCAGCGTTTCGAGGGTTGAAAAACTGTTTTTT. It translates to CSVSRVEKLFF.

This clonotype was seen more than once but under ten times. The chain employs TRBV27 and TRBJ2-7, with D perhaps TRBD1 (6 bases). Germline V CDR1 and CDR2: MNHEY, SMNVEV (reference sequence). V was clipped by 3 bases and J by 6 bases, with 15 bases between them. The CDR3 covers 14 residues. The CDR3 region has the DNA TGTGCCAGCAGTTTTACGGCAGGGGATACCGAGCAGTACTTC. Encoded protein: CASSFTAGDTEQYF.

This clonotype was observed a few times. The chain is built from TRBV2 and TRBJ2-1, with 7 nucleotides matching TRBD2. The trim removed 3 bases at V and 4 bases at J, leaving 9 bases unmatched. CDR1 and CDR2 from the germline V gene are SNHLY and FYNNEI. The CDR3 totals 16 residues. Written as DNA, the CDR3 is TGTGCCAGCAGTGACGATACACTAGCGACATACAATGAGCAGTTCTTC. It is translated as CASSDDTLATYNEQFF.

This clonotype was observed many times. The V call is TRBV9, the J call TRBJ1-1; D unresolved. This CDR3 contains 16 residues. The germline V gene encodes CDR1 SGDLS and CDR2 YYNGEE. Trimming left V 0 bases short and J 0 bases short, with 12 bases between. The CDR3 region is CASSVVWNPMNTEAFF. CDR3 nucleotides: TGTGCCAGCAGCGTAGTTTGGAACCCAATGAACACTGAAGCTTTCTTT.

In this sample, this clonotype turned up many times. The CDR3 is CASSLGYGPPEAFF. In nucleotides, the CDR3 is TGCGCCAGCAGCTTAGGGTATGGCCCGCCTGAAGCTTTCTTT. The chain combines TRBV5-1 with TRBJ1-1; D ambiguous. Between the trimmed V and J ends, which lost 2 bases and 6 bases, there was a span of 14 bases. CDR3 length equals 14 residues. Germline assignment: CDR1 SGHRS and CDR2 YFSETQ. Supplemented by reference TRBV5-1 and TRBJ1-1, the full variable domain reads KAGVTQTPRYLIKTRGQQVTLSCSPISGHRSVSWYQQTPGQGLQFLFEYFSETQRNKGNFPGRFSGRQFSNSRSEMNVSTLELGDSALYLCASSLGYGPPEAFFGQGTRLTVV.

This clonotype appeared a few times. This chain joins TRBV5-1 and TRBJ1-3; weak D call: TRBD1 (6 bases). The CDR3 runs to 13 residues. Trimming cost V 2 bases and J 11 bases, with 14 bases left between them. Per germline, CDR1 SGHRS and CDR2 YFSETQ. CDR3 residues: CASSLQGGEAIYF. The CDR3 nucleotides read TGCGCCAGCAGCTTACAGGGCGGCGAGGCCATATATTTT.

The chain joins TRBV18 to TRBJ2-3; TRBD2 might be the D (7 bases). Germline V gives CDR1 KGHSH, CDR2 LQKENI. This CDR3 is built from 15 residues. The V and J ends lost 3 bases and 5 bases respectively, with 15 bases between them. Here the CDR3 DNA reads TGTGCCAGCTCACCGTCAAGCGGGACAAGAGATACGCAGTATTTT. Translated, it gives CASSPSSGTRDTQYF.

This clonotype has ten or more counts. This chain uses TRBV27 with TRBJ1-1; D not resolved. The V gene lost 5 bases and the J gene lost 1 base, with 11 bases spanning the gap. The germline V gene encodes CDR1 MNHEY and CDR2 SMNVEV (reference sequence). This CDR3 contains 14 residues. CDR3 protein: CASSIRSPNTEAFF. The CDR3, as DNA: TGTGCCAGCAGTATCAGAAGCCCGAACACTGAAGCTTTCTTT.

The V gene is TRBV20-1, the J gene TRBJ1-2; 10 bases are a match to TRBD1. The V gene end was trimmed by 1 base and the J gene end by 14 bases; junction bases not matched to a gene: 10. The CDR3 sequence is 13 residues long. Germline CDR1 reads DFQATT; CDR2 reads SNEGSKA (reference sequence). CDR3 sequence: CSARAQTGQGITF. The CDR3 coding sequence is TGCAGTGCTAGAGCCCAAACGGGACAGGGGATAACCTTC.

This clonotype was counted a few times. The CDR3 here is CAASRGSRWDEAFF. CDR3 coding DNA: TGTGCCGCCAGCAGAGGCTCTCGGTGGGATGAAGCTTTCTTT. V is TRBV6-1 and J is TRBJ1-1, with D unresolved. CDR3 length: 14 amino acids. Trimming took 11 bases from V and 7 from J, leaving 23 bases between them. CDR1 is MNHNS, CDR2 SASEGT, per germline.

There are many counts of this clonotype. The gene calls are TRBV30 and TRBJ2-1; D gene ambiguous. CDR3 length: 12 residues. CDR1 is GTSNPN and CDR2 is SVGIG in the germline V gene (reference sequence). Deletions cut 3 bases from V and 3 bases from J, with 6 bases between. For the CDR3, the DNA is TGTGCCTGGAGCGTGAACTACAATGAGCAGTTCTTC. Its protein product is CAWSVNYNEQFF.

V gene TRBV7-9 combines with J gene TRBJ1-1, with TRBD1 identical over 7 bases. Looked up from germline, CDR1 is SEHNR and CDR2 is FQNEAQ (reference sequence). V shed 5 bases, J shed 6 bases, and the junction held 9 bases outside the gene matches. The CDR3 consists of 14 residues. In DNA form, the CDR3 reads TGTGCCAGCAGCCCATACACAGGGGTCCCTGAAGCTTTCTTT. Its protein is CASSPYTGVPEAFF.